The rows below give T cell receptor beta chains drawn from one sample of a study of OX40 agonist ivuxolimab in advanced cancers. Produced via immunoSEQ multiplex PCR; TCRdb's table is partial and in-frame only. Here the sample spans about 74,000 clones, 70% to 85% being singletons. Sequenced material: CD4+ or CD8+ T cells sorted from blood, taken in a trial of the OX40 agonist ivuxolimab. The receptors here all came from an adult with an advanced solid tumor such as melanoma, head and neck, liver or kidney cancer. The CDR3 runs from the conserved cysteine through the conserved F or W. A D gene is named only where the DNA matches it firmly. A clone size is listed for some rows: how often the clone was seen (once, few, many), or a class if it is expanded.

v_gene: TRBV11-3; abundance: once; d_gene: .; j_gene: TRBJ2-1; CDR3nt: TGTGCCAGCAGCTTAGAGGGGTTGAGTGAGCAGTTCTTC; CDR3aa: CASSLEGLSEQFF
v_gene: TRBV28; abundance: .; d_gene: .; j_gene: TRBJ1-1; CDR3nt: TGTGCCAACTCCCCGCCGGGGGGGAACACTGAAGCTTTCTTT; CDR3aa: CANSPPGGNTEAFF
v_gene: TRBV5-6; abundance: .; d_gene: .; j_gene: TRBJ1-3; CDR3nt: TGTGCCAGCAGCACTCGGGCTGAGAACACCATATATTTT; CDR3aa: CASSTRAENTIYF
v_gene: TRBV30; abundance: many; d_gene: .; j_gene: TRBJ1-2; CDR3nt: TGTGCCTGCCGTAGGGGGACCTACACCTTC; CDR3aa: CACRRGTYTF
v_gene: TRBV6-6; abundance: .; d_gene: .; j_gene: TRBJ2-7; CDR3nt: TGTGCCAGCAGTTTCGCGGGATACGAGCAGTACTTC; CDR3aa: CASSFAGYEQYF
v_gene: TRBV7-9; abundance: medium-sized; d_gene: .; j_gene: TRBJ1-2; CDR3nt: TGTGCCAGCAGCTTATATCTGGGCGGACAGTCCTATGGCTACACCTTC; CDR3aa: CASSLYLGGQSYGYTF
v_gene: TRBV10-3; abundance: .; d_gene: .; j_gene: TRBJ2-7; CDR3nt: TGTGCTTCAGGACAGTCCTACGAGCAGTACTTC; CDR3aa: CASGQSYEQYF
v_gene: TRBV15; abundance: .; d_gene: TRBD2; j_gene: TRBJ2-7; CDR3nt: TGTGCCACCAGCAGAGAGGGACTAGCGGTCGCGAGCTCCTACGAGCAGTACTTC; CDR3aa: CATSREGLAVASSYEQYF
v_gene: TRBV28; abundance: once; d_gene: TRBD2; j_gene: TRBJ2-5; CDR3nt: TGTGCCAGCAGTACGCCTCGCGGGAGGGCCCAGCGGCAAGAGACCCAGTACTTC; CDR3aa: CASSTPRGRAQRQETQYF
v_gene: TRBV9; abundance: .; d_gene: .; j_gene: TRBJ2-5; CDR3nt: TGTGCCAGCAGCGTAGGAGGGCGGTCCCAAGAGACCCAGTACTTC; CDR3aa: CASSVGGRSQETQYF
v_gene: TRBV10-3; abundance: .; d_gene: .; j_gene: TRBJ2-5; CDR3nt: TGTGCCGTAGGGGAAGAGACCCAGTACTTC; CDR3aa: CAVGEETQYF
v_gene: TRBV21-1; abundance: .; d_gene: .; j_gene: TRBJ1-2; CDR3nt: TGTGCCAGCACCAGACCCCCCTCACCCAATGATGGCTACACCTTC; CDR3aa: CASTRPPSPNDGYTF
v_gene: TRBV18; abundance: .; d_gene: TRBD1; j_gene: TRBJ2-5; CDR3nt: TGTGCCAGCTCAGAGACAGGGTCGAAGACCCAGTACTTC; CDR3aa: CASSETGSKTQYF
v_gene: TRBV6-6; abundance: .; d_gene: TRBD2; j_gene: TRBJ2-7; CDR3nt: TGTGCCAGCAGTTACTCGAATCTAGCGGGATCCTACGAGCAGTACTTC; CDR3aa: CASSYSNLAGSYEQYF
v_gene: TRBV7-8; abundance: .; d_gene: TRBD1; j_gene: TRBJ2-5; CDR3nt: TGTGCCAGCAGCTCCGACAGGGGGCTCAGTGAGACCCAGTACTTC; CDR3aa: CASSSDRGLSETQYF
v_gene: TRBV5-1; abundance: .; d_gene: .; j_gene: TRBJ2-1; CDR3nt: TGCGCCACCAGCTCGGGGGCTAGCGGATACAATGAGCAGTTCTTC; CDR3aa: CATSSGASGYNEQFF
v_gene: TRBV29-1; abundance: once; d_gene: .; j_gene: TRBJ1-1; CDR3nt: TGCAGCGTTGAGGGGGGAGTAGGCACTGAAGCTTTCTTT; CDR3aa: CSVEGGVGTEAFF
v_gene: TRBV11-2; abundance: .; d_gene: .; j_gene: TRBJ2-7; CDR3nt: TGTGCCAGCAGCTTATTTGATTTCCTAACCTACGAGCAGTACTTC; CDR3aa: CASSLFDFLTYEQYF
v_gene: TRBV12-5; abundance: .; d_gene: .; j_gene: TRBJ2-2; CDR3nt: TGTGCTAGTGGTTTGGGCGATACCGGGGAGCTGTTTTTT; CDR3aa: CASGLGDTGELFF
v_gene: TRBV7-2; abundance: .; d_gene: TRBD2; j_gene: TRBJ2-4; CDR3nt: TGTGCCAGCAGCCCCCCGGGTGGCGGGAGGGTGAACCGAGATCAGTACTTC; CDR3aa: CASSPPGGGRVNRDQYF
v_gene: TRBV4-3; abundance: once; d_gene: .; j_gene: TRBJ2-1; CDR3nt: TGCGCCAGCAGCCAAGGGTTTAAGAATGAGCAGTTCTTC; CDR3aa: CASSQGFKNEQFF
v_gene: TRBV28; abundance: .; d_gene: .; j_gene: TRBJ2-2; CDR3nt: TGTGCCAGCAGTACGACAGGGAGGGCCGGGGAGCTGTTTTTT; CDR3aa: CASSTTGRAGELFF
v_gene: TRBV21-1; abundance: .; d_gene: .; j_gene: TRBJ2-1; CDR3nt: TGTGCCAGCAGCCCCCGACTAGCAAGGAGCTCCTACAATGAGCAGTTCTTC; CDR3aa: CASSPRLARSSYNEQFF
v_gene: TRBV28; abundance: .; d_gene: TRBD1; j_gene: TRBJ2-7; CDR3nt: TGTGCCAGCAGTTCCCCGGGGGGACAGGGGCGCGAGCAGTACTTC; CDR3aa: CASSSPGGQGREQYF
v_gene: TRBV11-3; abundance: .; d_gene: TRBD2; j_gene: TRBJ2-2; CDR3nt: TGTGCCAGCAGTACCAGCGGGAGTAACACCGGGGAGCTGTTTTTT; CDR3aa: CASSTSGSNTGELFF
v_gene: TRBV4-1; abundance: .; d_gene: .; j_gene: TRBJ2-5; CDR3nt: TGCGCCAGCAGCCGGGGGGAGACCCAGTACTTC; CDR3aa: CASSRGETQYF
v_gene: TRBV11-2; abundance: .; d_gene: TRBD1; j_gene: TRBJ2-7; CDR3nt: TGTGCCAGCAGTTTAACCGGGACAGAGGCTTACGAGCAGTACTTC; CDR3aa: CASSLTGTEAYEQYF
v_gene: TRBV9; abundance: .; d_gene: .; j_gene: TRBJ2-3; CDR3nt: TGTGCCAGCAGCGTATTGTCGGCAATAGGGGATACGCAGTATTTT; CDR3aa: CASSVLSAIGDTQYF
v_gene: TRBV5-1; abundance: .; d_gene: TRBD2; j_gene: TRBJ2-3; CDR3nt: TGCGCCAGCAGCCTGGGACTAGCGGATAGCACAGATACGCAGTATTTT; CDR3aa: CASSLGLADSTDTQYF
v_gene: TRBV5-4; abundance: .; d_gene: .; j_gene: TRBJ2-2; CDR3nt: TGTGCCAGCAGCTTGTCTCGGGACTCCGGGGAGCTGTTTTTT; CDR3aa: CASSLSRDSGELFF
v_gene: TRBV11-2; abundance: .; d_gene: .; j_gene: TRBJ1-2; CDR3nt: TGTGCCAGCAGCTCGCTCAGGCATCCAGCCCAAAAATTCTTC; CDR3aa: CASSSLRHPAQKFF
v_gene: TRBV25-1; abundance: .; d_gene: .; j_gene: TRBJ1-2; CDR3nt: TGTGCCAGCAGTGAATCTGGGGTAGGCTATGGCTACACCTTC; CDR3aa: CASSESGVGYGYTF
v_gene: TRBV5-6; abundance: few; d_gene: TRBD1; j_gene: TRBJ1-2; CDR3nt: TGTGCCAGCAGCTTGGGGCCCCGGTGGGACAGGGGCATCTATGGCTACACCTTC; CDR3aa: CASSLGPRWDRGIYGYTF
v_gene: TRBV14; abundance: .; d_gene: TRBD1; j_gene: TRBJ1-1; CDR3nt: TGTGCCAGCAGCCATTGGGACAGGGGGAACACTGAAGCTTTCTTT; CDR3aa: CASSHWDRGNTEAFF
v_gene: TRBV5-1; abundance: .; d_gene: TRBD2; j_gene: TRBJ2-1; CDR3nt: TGCGCCAGCAGCTGGCTAGCGGGAGGCACTCCTGAGCAGTTCTTC; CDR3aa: CASSWLAGGTPEQFF
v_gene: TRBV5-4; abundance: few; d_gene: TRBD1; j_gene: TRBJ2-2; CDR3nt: TGTGCCAGCAGTTTTACCGGGACAGGGGCCGGGGAGCTGTTTTTT; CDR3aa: CASSFTGTGAGELFF
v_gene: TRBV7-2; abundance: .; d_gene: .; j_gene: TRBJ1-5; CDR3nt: TGTGCCAGCAGCTCCCAGGGTAGCAATCAGCCCCAGCATTTT; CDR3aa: CASSSQGSNQPQHF
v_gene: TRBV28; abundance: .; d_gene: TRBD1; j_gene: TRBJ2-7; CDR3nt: TGTGCCAGCACCCCGACAGGGCTCTCCTACGAGCAGTACTTC; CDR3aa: CASTPTGLSYEQYF
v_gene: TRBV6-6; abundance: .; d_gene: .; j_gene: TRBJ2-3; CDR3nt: TGTGCCAGCAGTTACCGGGGGGATACGCAGTATTTT; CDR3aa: CASSYRGDTQYF
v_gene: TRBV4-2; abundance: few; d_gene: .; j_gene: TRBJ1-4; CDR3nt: TGTGCCAGCAGCCCGCAAACGGCGAGAGAAAAACTGTTTTTT; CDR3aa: CASSPQTAREKLFF
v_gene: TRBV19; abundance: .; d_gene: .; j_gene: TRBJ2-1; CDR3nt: TGTGCCAGTAAGCCGGGAGTTTACAATGAGCAGTTCTTC; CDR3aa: CASKPGVYNEQFF
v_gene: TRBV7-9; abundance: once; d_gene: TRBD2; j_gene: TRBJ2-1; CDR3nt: TGTGCCAGCAGCTTACCTAAACGACTAGCGGGGTTCATCGATGAGCAGTTCTTC; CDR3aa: CASSLPKRLAGFIDEQFF
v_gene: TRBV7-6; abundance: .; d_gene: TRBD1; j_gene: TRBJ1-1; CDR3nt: TGTGCCAGCAGAAGTGACAGGGGCACTGAAGCTTTCTTT; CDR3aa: CASRSDRGTEAFF
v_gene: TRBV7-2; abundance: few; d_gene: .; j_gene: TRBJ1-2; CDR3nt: TGTGCCAGCAGCTCGGGGGCCTACTATGGCTACACCTTC; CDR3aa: CASSSGAYYGYTF
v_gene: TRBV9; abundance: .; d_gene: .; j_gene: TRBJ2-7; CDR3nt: TGTGCCAGCAGCGTAGCTGAGGGGCGCGGGGAGCAGTACTTC; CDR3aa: CASSVAEGRGEQYF
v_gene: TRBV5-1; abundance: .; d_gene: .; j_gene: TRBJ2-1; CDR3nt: TGCGCCAGCAGCTTGCCCCCAAGCTCCTACAATGAGCAGTTCTTC; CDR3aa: CASSLPPSSYNEQFF
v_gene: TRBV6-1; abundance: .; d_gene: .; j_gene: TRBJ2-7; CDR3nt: TGTGCCAGCAGGCAGGGGTCTGAACCTTCCTACGAGCAGTACTTC; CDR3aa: CASRQGSEPSYEQYF
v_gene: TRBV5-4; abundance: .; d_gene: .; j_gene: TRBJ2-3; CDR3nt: TGTGCCAGCAGCTTGGCGGGCCTTAGCCCAGATACGCAGTATTTT; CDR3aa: CASSLAGLSPDTQYF
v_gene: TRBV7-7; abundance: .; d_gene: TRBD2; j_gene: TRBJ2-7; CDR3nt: TGTGCCAGCAGCAAAGGACTAGCGGGAGACTACGAGCAGTACTTC; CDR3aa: CASSKGLAGDYEQYF
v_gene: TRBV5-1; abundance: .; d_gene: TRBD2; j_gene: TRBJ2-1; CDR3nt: TGCGCCAGCAGACTAGCGGGAGGAAATGAGCAGTTCTTC; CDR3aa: CASRLAGGNEQFF
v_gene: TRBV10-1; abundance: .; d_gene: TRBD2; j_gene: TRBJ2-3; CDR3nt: TGCGCCAGCAGTGAGGGGCTAGCGGGCACAGATACGCAGTATTTT; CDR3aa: CASSEGLAGTDTQYF
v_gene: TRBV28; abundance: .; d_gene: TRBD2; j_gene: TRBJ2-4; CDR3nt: TGTGCCAGCAGCACCGTCGGGGGGGCGCAAAACATTCAGTACTTC; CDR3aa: CASSTVGGAQNIQYF
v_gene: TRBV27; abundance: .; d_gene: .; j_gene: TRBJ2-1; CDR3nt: TGTGCCAGCAGCCGTCTTAACAATGAGCAGTTCTTC; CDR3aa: CASSRLNNEQFF
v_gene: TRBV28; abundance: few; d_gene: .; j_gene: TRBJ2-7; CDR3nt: TGTGCCAGCACTCTAACGGGTCTCTCCTACGAGCAGTACTTC; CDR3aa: CASTLTGLSYEQYF
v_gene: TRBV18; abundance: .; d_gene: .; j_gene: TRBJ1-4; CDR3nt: TGTGCCAGCTCGCCCGGACAGACTGGCGAAAAACTGTTTTTT; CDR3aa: CASSPGQTGEKLFF
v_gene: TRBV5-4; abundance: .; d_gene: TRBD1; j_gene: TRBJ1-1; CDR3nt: TGTGCCAGCAGCTCTCCGACAGGGTGGGGTCTGAACACTGAAGCTTTCTTT; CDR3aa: CASSSPTGWGLNTEAFF
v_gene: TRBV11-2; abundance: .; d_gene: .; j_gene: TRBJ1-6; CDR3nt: TGTGCCAGCAGCTTAGGCCCCAACGGTAATTCACCCCTCCACTTT; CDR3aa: CASSLGPNGNSPLHF
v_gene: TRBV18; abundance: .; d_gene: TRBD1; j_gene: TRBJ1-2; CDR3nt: TGTGCCAGCTCGCACCGGGACAGGGAAGGAGCTAACTATGGCTACACCTTC; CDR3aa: CASSHRDREGANYGYTF